Reported below is one T cell receptor beta chain. This sample was included in a study of control samples from healthy donors and cancer patients. Clones were sequenced by immunoSEQ multiplex PCR, and TCRdb holds only the in-frame ones, with some missing. Seen here are about 410,000 clones, around 90% observed once, and the top ten hold roughly 6.4%. Trimming cost V 0 bases and J 3 bases; bases outside gene matches: 5. CDR1 is LGHDT, CDR2 YNNKEL, per germline (reference sequence). The CDR3 extends over 18 amino acids. V usage is TRBV3-1 (or the pseudogene TRBV3-2) and J usage is TRBJ2-5; 15 nucleotides line up with TRBD2. The sequence came from a man in his forties or fifties with head and neck cancer. The sequenced sample was PBMCs. CDR3 amino acids: CASSQDGLAGGRKETQYF. The CDR3 DNA reads as TGTGCCAGCAGCCAAGATGGACTAGCGGGGGGGCGTAAAGAGACCCAGTACTTC.